Shown below are 12 T cell receptor beta chains from a single sample sequenced in a study of blood T cells in healthy people across ages. Alongside a J-beta primer mix, a sample-barcoded 5' primer served in a second PCR lasting 7 to 11 cycles. TCRdb redid the calling of the 5' RACE reads with MiXCR, one entry per CDR3 protein. The repertoire holds approximately 820,000 distinct CDR3 sequences, with under 55% as singletons. Material: blood. These receptors were collected from a man in his sixties in good health.

This clonotype was counted a few times. The V call is TRBV7-9, the J call TRBJ2-7; D not certain. This CDR3 region has 14 residues. V lost 2 bases and J 3 bases, leaving 11 bases between the germline ends. Per the germline V gene, CDR1 is SEHNR and CDR2 is FQNEAQ (reference sequence). The chain's CDR3 is CASSLPQVGYEQYF. The CDR3 DNA is TGTGCCAGCAGCTTACCCCAGGTGGGCTACGAGCAGTACTTC.

The chain combines TRBV20-1 with TRBJ2-5; no clear D. The CDR3 loop spans 13 amino acids. The germline V gene encodes CDR1 DFQATT and CDR2 SNEGSKA (reference sequence). V lost 3 bases, J lost 11 bases, and 19 bases lay in between. Written as DNA, the CDR3 is TGCAGTGCTAGGATAGAGAATTCTCCGGAGCAGTACTTC. Translating gives CSARIENSPEQYF.

This chain uses TRBV28 with TRBJ1-5; a weak D match, TRBD1 (5 bases). The CDR3 has 13 amino acids. Germline CDR1 and CDR2: MDHEN and SYDVKM. The V end lost 7 bases, the J end lost 6 bases, and 13 bases lay between the germline ends. CDR3 DNA: TGTGCCAGCACCGAGGGAGGGACTCAGCCCCAGCATTTT. Residues: CASTEGGTQPQHF. Drawing the rest from reference TRBV28 and TRBJ1-5, the complete variable domain is DVKVTQSSRYLVKRTGEKVFLECVQDMDHENMFWYRQDPGLGLRLIYFSYDVKMKEKGDIPEGYSVSREKKERFSLILESASTNQTSMYLCASTEGGTQPQHFGDGTRLSIL.

The rearrangement joins TRBV7-3 to TRBJ2-2, with TRBD1 matching over 9 bases. There are 15 residues in the CDR3. J gave up 6 bases and V 5 bases, and 7 bases lay outside the gene matches. Germline CDR1 is SGHTA and CDR2 is FQGTGA. The CDR3 DNA is TGTGCCAGCAGCAGCGGACAGGGGAGGGCCGGGGAGCTGTTTTTT. Amino acids: CASSSGQGRAGELFF.

The chain recombines TRBV3-1 with TRBJ2-5; 10 nucleotides agree with TRBD2. The CDR3 covers 17 residues. V was clipped by 2 bases and J by 2 bases; unmatched bases: 8. Germline assignment: CDR1 LGHDT and CDR2 YNNKEL (reference sequence). CDR3 sequence reads: CASSQMTSGRRQETQYF. CDR3 nucleotide sequence: TGTGCCAGCAGCCAAATGACTAGCGGGCGGCGACAAGAGACCCAGTACTTC.

The V and J genes are TRBV4-3 and TRBJ2-1; 9 nucleotides agree with TRBD2. With 1 base clipped from V and 9 bases from J, the junction kept 10 bases outside the gene matches. This CDR3 has 16 residues. Germline assignment: CDR1 LGHNA and CDR2 YSLEER. The DNA of the CDR3 is TGCGCCAGCAGCCAAGGGCCAGGCGGGGGGGCCTTTGAGCAGTTCTTC. It translates to CASSQGPGGGAFEQFF.

This clonotype came up a few times. This chain links TRBV6-2 or TRBV6-3 with TRBJ2-1, with a possible D match to TRBD2 (5 bases). V gave up 8 bases and J gave up 2 bases, with 13 bases separating them. This CDR3 comprises 14 residues. The germline gives CDR1 MNHEY, CDR2 SVGEGT. This CDR3 reads CASLGLPTYNEQFF. DNA of the CDR3: TGTGCCAGCCTCGGACTTCCGACCTACAATGAGCAGTTCTTC.

Comment on this clonotype: The germline gene is not matched at one end of the junction; a read error may be the cause. The J gene is TRBJ2-3, the V gene TRBV5-6; D may be TRBD2 (6 bases). The CDR3 has 17 amino acids. The germline gives CDR1 SGHDT, CDR2 YYEEEE. The CDR3 loop reads CASGLRGGTGEEDAQYF. CDR3 sequence (DNA): TGTGCCAGCGGCCTCCGCGGCGGGACGGGAGAAGAAGATGCGCAGTATTTT.

This chain uses TRBV6-2 or TRBV6-3 with TRBJ1-2; D remains unclear. The CDR3 totals 13 residues. Germline assignment: CDR1 MNHEY and CDR2 SVGEGT. V lost 6 bases and J 4 bases, leaving 12 bases between the germline ends. The DNA of the CDR3 is TGTGCCAGCAGAATCGCCGGTTCCTATGGCTACACCTTC. Its translation is CASRIAGSYGYTF.

The rearrangement joins TRBV20-1 to TRBJ1-4; possible D gene TRBD1, 6 bases. Germline V gene lookup returns CDR1 DFQATT and CDR2 SNEGSKA (reference sequence). The CDR3 loop spans 15 amino acids. V was pared by 6 bases and J by 3 bases, with 17 bases between. The CDR3 DNA reads as TGCAGTGCCCCGAAGGGGGGACGGGCTAATGAAAAACTGTTTTTT. Residues: CSAPKGGRANEKLFF.

The chain recombines TRBV6-2 or TRBV6-3 with TRBJ1-5; the D is unclear. Per the germline V gene, CDR1 is MNHEY and CDR2 is SVGEGT. Trimming left V 0 bases short and J 2 bases short, with 5 bases between. CDR3 length: 14 residues. The CDR3 reads CASSYSSGNQPQHF. DNA for the CDR3: TGTGCCAGCAGTTACTCGAGCGGCAATCAGCCCCAGCATTTT.

The gene calls are TRBV29-1 and TRBJ1-1, with 7 bases fitting TRBD1. J was trimmed by 4 bases and V by 7 bases; bases with no gene match: 9. This CDR3 has 13 amino acids. The germline V gene encodes CDR1 SQVTM and CDR2 ANQGSEA. The CDR3 sequence is CSGRGGGITEAFF. For the CDR3, the DNA is TGCAGCGGAAGAGGGGGCGGCATCACTGAAGCTTTCTTT.